These 2 T cell receptor beta chains were all obtained from the same sample, sequenced in a study of cytomegalovirus exposure and HLA in healthy donors. Both 60 Vbeta primers and 13 Jbeta primers went into the PCR. The method was immunoSEQ multiplex PCR; TCRdb's version includes in-frame clones alone and lacks a portion of them. The sample yields 100,000 or so clones, about four fifths seen once. The source material was PBMCs. These receptors all stem from a middle-aged man in good health and CMV-seropositive.

With regard to this clone: In the same sample, other DNA sequences code for this CDR3. The chain links TRBV6-5 to TRBJ1-1; D might be TRBD1 (6 bases). The germline V and J ends were trimmed by 4 bases and 4 bases, with 10 bases remaining between them. Germline lookup yields CDR1 MNHEY and CDR2 SVGAGI. This CDR3 is 13 amino acids long. The CDR3 DNA sequence: TGTGCCAGCAGTTCACAGGGTGGCACTGAAGCTTTCTTT. It translates to CASSSQGGTEAFF.

This chain connects TRBV6-6 to TRBJ2-7; D is ambiguous. Trimming left V 6 bases short and J 0 bases short, with 6 bases between. This CDR3 contains 12 residues. Germline assignment: CDR1 MNHNY and CDR2 SVGAGI (reference sequence). CDR3: CASSGLSYEQYF. DNA of the CDR3: TGTGCCAGCAGCGGTCTCTCCTACGAGCAGTACTTC.